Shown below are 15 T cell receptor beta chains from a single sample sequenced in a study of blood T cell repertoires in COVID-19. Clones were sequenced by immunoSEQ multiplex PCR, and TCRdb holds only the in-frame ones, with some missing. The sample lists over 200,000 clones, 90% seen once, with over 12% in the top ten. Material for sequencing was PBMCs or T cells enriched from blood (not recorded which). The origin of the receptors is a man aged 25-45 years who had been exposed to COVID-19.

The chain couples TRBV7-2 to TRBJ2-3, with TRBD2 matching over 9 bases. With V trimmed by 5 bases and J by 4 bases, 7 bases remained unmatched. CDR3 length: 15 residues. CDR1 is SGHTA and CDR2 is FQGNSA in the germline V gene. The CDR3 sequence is CASSPQGGGADTQYF. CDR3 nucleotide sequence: TGTGCCAGCAGCCCCCAAGGCGGGGGGGCAGATACGCAGTATTTT. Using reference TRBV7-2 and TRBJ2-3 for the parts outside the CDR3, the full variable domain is GAGVSQSPSNKVTEKGKDVELRCDPISGHTALYWYRQSLGQGLEFLIYFQGNSAPDKSGLPSDRFSAERTGGSVSTLTIQRTQQEDSAVYLCASSPQGGGADTQYFGPGTRLTVL.

The CDR3 DNA reads as TGTGCCAGCAGCCAAGCAGGGGCAGATACGCAGTATTTT. Translating gives CASSQAGADTQYF. The rearrangement uses TRBV4-2 and TRBJ2-3, with D possibly matching TRBD1 (6 bases). Germline V CDR1 and CDR2: LGHNA, YNFKEQ. The length of the CDR3 is 13 residues. The germline V and J ends were trimmed by 1 base and 4 bases, with 6 bases remaining between them.

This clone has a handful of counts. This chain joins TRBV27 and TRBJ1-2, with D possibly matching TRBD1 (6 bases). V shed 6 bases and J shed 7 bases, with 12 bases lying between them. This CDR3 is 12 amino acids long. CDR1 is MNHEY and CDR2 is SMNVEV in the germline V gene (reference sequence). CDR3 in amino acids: CASSSEGGGYTF. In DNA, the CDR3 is TGTGCCAGCAGCTCGGAAGGGGGTGGCTACACCTTC.

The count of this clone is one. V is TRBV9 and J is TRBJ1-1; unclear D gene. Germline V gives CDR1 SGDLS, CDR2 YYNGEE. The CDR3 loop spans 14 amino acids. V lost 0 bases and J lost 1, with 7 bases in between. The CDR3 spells CASSVESRNTEAFF. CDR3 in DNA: TGTGCCAGCAGCGTAGAATCGAGGAACACTGAAGCTTTCTTT. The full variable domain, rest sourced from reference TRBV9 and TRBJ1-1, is DSGVTQTPKHLITATGQRVTLRCSPRSGDLSVYWYQQSLDQGLQFLIQYYNGEERAKGNILERFSAQQFPDLHSELNLSSLELGDSALYFCASSVESRNTEAFFGQGTRLTVV.

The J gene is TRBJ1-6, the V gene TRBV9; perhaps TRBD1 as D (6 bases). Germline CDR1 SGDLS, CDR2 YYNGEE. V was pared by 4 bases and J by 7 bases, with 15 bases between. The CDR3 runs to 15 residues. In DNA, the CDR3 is TGTGCCAGCAGCCCTTGGACAGCCTTGAATTCACCCCTCCACTTT. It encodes CASSPWTALNSPLHF.

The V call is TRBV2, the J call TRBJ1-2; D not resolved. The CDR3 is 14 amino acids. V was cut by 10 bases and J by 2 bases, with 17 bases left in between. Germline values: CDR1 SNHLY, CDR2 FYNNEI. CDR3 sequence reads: CAIPTEGRNYGYTF. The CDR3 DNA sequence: TGTGCCATCCCCACGGAGGGCAGAAACTATGGCTACACCTTC.

The CDR3 DNA reads TGCAGCGGGACAGGAGGAGGTACCGGGGAGCTGTTTTTT. This gives the protein CSGTGGGTGELFF. This sequence joins TRBV29-1 and TRBJ2-2; 7 bases fit TRBD1. This CDR3 has 13 residues. V was pared by 7 bases and J by 5 bases, with 7 bases of the junction left unmatched. In germline, CDR1 is SQVTM, CDR2 ANQGSEA.

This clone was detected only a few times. The CDR3 nucleotides read TGCAGTGCTAGTTTCAGGGGCGGATTTTACGAGCAGTACTTC. Its protein is CSASFRGGFYEQYF. The rearrangement uses TRBV20-1 and TRBJ2-7; maybe TRBD1 (6 bases). Germline loops: CDR1 DFQATT, CDR2 SNEGSKA (reference sequence). Deletions cut 3 bases from V and 4 bases from J, with 16 bases between. The CDR3 covers 14 residues.

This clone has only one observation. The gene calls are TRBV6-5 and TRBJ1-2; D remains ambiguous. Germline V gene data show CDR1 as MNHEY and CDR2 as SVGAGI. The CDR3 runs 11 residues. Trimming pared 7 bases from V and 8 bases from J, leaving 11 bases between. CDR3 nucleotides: TGTGCCAGCAATACAGCCTGGGGCTACACCTTC. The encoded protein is CASNTAWGYTF.

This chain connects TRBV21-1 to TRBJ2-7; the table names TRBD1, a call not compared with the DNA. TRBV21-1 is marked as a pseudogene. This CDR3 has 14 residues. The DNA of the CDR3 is TGTGCCAGCAGCACGGGACAGGCGTTCTACGAGCAGTACTTC. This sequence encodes CASSTGQAFYEQYF.

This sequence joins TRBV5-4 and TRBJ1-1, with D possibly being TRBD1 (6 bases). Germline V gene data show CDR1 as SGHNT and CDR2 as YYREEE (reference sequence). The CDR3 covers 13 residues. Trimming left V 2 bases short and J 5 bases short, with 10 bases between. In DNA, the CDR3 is TGTGCCAGCAGCTTTGGGGGCGCGACTGAAGCTTTCTTT. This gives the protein CASSFGGATEAFF.

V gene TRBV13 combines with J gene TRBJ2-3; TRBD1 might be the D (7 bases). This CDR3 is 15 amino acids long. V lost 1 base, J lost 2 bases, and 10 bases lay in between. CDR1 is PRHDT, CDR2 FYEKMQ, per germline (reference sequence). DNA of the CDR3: TGTGCCAGCAGCTTAGAGGAGGGGGCCACAGATACGCAGTATTTT. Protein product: CASSLEEGATDTQYF.

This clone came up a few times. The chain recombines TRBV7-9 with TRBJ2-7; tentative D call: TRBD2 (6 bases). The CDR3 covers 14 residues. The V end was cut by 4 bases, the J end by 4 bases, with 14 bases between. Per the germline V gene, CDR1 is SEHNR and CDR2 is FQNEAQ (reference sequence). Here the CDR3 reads CASSSPRGMYEQYF. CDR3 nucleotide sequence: TGTGCCAGCAGCTCCCCTCGGGGGATGTACGAGCAGTACTTC. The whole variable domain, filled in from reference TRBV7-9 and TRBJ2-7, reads DTGVSQNPRHKITKRGQNVTFRCDPISEHNRLYWYRQTLGQGPEFLTYFQNEAQLEKSRLLSDRFSAERPKGSFSTLEIQRTEQGDSAMYLCASSSPRGMYEQYFGPGTRLTVT.

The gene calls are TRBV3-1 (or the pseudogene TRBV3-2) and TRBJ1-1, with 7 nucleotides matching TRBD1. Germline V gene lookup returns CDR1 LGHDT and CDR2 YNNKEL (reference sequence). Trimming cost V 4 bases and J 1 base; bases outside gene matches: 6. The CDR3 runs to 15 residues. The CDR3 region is CASSPRQGQNTEAFF. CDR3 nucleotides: TGTGCCAGCAGCCCTAGACAGGGACAGAACACTGAAGCTTTCTTT.

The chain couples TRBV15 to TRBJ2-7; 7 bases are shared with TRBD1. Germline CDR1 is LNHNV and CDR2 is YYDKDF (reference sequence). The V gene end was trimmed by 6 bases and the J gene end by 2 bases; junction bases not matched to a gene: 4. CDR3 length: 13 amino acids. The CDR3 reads CATSRTGPYEQYF. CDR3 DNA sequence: TGTGCCACCAGTAGGACAGGACCCTACGAGCAGTACTTC.